These 14 T cell receptor beta chains were sequenced from one sample in a study of response to subunit inactivated influenza vaccine. TCRdb re-derived calls from the RT-PCR reads in MiXCR, one entry per CDR3 protein. The sample lists roughly 700,000 distinct CDR3 sequences, 14% occurring once. The source was PBMCs from blood, collected less than 15 days before vaccination. The origin of the receptors is a man aged 50 to 60 who received an inactivated influenza vaccine.

The chain couples TRBV27 to TRBJ2-7; D might be TRBD1 (5 bases). V lost 4 bases and J 6 bases, leaving 19 bases between the germline ends. The germline V gene encodes CDR1 MNHEY and CDR2 SMNVEV (reference sequence). The CDR3 has 15 amino acids. The CDR3 DNA reads as TGTGCCAGCAGTTCTGCGACAATAAGGGGCTCCGAGCAGTACTTC. Its translation is CASSSATIRGSEQYF.

This clonotype turned up a few times. The rearrangement links TRBV4-2 to TRBJ2-2; 7 bases fit TRBD2. The CDR3 runs 17 residues. In germline, CDR1 is LGHNA, CDR2 YNFKEQ. V was clipped by 0 bases and J by 5 bases; unmatched bases: 9. The CDR3 sequence: CASSQEVNSGRTGELFF. In DNA, the CDR3 is TGTGCCAGCAGCCAAGAGGTGAATAGCGGGCGGACCGGGGAGCTGTTTTTT.

The rearrangement uses TRBV4-3 and TRBJ2-7; 7 positions match TRBD2. Germline V gene lookup returns CDR1 LGHNA and CDR2 YSLEER. Unmatched junction bases numbered 8, after V lost 4 bases and J lost 2 bases. This CDR3 has 15 residues. CDR3 residues: CASSPESGTTYEQYF. In DNA form, the CDR3 reads TGCGCCAGCAGCCCCGAGAGCGGGACTACCTACGAGCAGTACTTC.

A word on this clonotype: Possible read error: a much larger clone is one base away. This rearrangement joins TRBV12-3 or TRBV12-4 to TRBJ1-5, with D unclear. The CDR3 extends over 13 amino acids. V lost 7 bases and J 6 bases, leaving 13 bases between the germline ends. CDR3 nucleotides: TGTGCCAGCACTAGCAACCGTTTTCAGCCCCAGCATTTT. As protein: CASTSNRFQPQHF.

This chain joins TRBV5-1 and TRBJ2-3; D remains ambiguous. Germline V gene sequence: CDR1 SGHRS, CDR2 YFSETQ. V was shortened by 6 bases and J by 1 base, with 9 bases between the two germline ends. CDR3 length equals 13 residues. The CDR3 sequence is CASTGPGTDTQYF. In DNA, the CDR3 is TGCGCCAGCACTGGACCGGGCACAGATACGCAGTATTTT. The full variable domain, in which reference TRBV5-1 and TRBJ2-3 provide the parts outside the CDR3, is KAGVTQTPRYLIKTRGQQVTLSCSPISGHRSVSWYQQTPGQGLQFLFEYFSETQRNKGNFPGRFSGRQFSNSRSEMNVSTLELGDSALYLCASTGPGTDTQYFGPGTRLTVL.

There are many counts of this clonotype. The rearrangement uses TRBV5-1 and TRBJ2-3, with unresolved D. V gave up 0 bases and J gave up 5 bases, with 7 bases separating them. In germline, CDR1 is SGHRS, CDR2 YFSETQ. The CDR3 runs 13 residues. The CDR3 region has the DNA TGCGCCAGCAGCTTGGTATACGTAGATACGCAGTATTTT. Its protein product is CASSLVYVDTQYF.

The chain recombines TRBV28 with TRBJ2-7; the match to TRBD2 covers 8 bases. The length of the CDR3 is 12 residues. Germline loops: CDR1 MDHEN, CDR2 SYDVKM. V shed 4 bases and J 12 bases; nucleotides not matched to a gene: 8. In DNA form, the CDR3 reads TGTGCCAGCAGTTGGGCGGGAGGTTTGCCGTACTTC. Translation gives CASSWAGGLPYF.

This clonotype turned up a few times. The chain uses TRBV5-1 and TRBJ2-7; weak D call: TRBD1 (5 bases). The CDR3 covers 14 residues. V was pared by 9 bases and J by 0 bases, with 16 bases between. CDR1 is SGHRS and CDR2 is YFSETQ in the germline V gene. This CDR3 is CATKTEASSYEQYF. CDR3 nucleotides: TGCGCCACCAAGACAGAGGCGAGCTCCTACGAGCAGTACTTC. Full variable domain (rest looked up from reference TRBV5-1 and TRBJ2-7): KAGVTQTPRYLIKTRGQQVTLSCSPISGHRSVSWYQQTPGQGLQFLFEYFSETQRNKGNFPGRFSGRQFSNSRSEMNVSTLELGDSALYLCATKTEASSYEQYFGPGTRLTVT.

This clonotype was seen more than once but under ten times. The chain is built from TRBV12-3 or TRBV12-4 and TRBJ1-4; 8 nucleotides line up with TRBD1. This CDR3 has 15 residues. With 5 bases clipped from V and 4 bases from J, the junction kept 6 bases outside the gene matches. CDR3 sequence (DNA): TGTGCCAGCAGTCAGTCGACAGGGGATAATGAAAAACTGTTTTTT. It specifies CASSQSTGDNEKLFF.

The table lists this clonotype with a few counts. This chain uses TRBV7-6 with TRBJ2-7; 8 positions match TRBD1. The CDR3 has 14 residues. J gave up 3 bases and V 5 bases, and 6 bases lay outside the gene matches. Germline values: CDR1 SGHVS, CDR2 FNYEAQ. CDR3 region: CASSAGQAYYEQYF. The CDR3, as DNA: TGTGCCAGCAGCGCGGGACAGGCCTACTACGAGCAGTACTTC.

This clonotype was detected a few times. The chain links TRBV12-3 or TRBV12-4 to TRBJ2-1; TRBD1 or TRBD2 may be the D gene (5 bases each). The CDR3 is 16 amino acids. V lost 7 bases and J 0 bases, leaving 16 bases between the germline ends. The CDR3 DNA reads TGTGCCAGCACCCTAACAGGAGGCAGCTCCTACAATGAGCAGTTCTTC. This codes for CASTLTGGSSYNEQFF.

This clonotype was observed a handful of times. This CDR3 reads CASRHPVRTSGANVLTF. The CDR3 region has the DNA TGTGCCAGCAGACACCCCGTCCGAACAAGTGGGGCCAACGTCCTGACTTTC. The chain recombines TRBV6-1 with TRBJ2-6; D unresolved. The CDR3 is 17 residues long. V lost 6 bases and J lost 3, with 18 bases in between. Germline V gives CDR1 MNHNS, CDR2 SASEGT.

This chain connects TRBV7-2 to TRBJ2-2; D perhaps matches TRBD1 (6 bases). The CDR3 is made up of 15 amino acids. Trimming cost V 2 bases and J 2 bases, with 9 bases left between them. Germline V gives CDR1 SGHTA, CDR2 FQGNSA. The CDR3 region has the DNA TGTGCCAGCAGCTTAATGGGACAAAACACCGGGGAGCTGTTTTTT. Translated, it gives CASSLMGQNTGELFF.

The rearrangement links TRBV3-1 to TRBJ1-1; D is uncertain. Germline V gives CDR1 LGHDT, CDR2 YNNKEL (reference sequence). The CDR3 has 16 residues. Trimming took 3 bases from V and 1 from J, leaving 15 bases between them. CDR3 DNA sequence: TGTGCCAGCAGCCACTTCCGGACGGTTGCGAACACTGAAGCTTTCTTT. Its translation: CASSHFRTVANTEAFF. Supplemented by reference TRBV3-1 and TRBJ1-1, the full variable domain reads DTAVSQTPKYLVTQMGNDKSIKCEQNLGHDTMYWYKQDSKKFLKIMFSYNNKELIINETVPNRFSPKSPDKAHLNLHINSLELGDSAVYFCASSHFRTVANTEAFFGQGTRLTVV.